This T cell receptor (beta chain) was retrieved from a study of blood T cell repertoires in COVID-19. Germline CDR1 and CDR2: SGHTA and FQGNSA. Unmatched junction bases numbered 2, after V lost 3 bases and J lost 5 bases. This CDR3 comprises 13 residues. TCRdb keeps only in-frame clones here, not all; method: immunoSEQ multiplex PCR. The repertoire consists of a few hundred thousand clones, with just under 90% occurring once and the leading ten covering around 10%. Sequencing input: PBMCs or T cells enriched from blood (not recorded which). The origin of this receptor is a woman aged 45-65 years who had recovered from COVID-19. The chain employs TRBV7-2 and TRBJ2-7, with 9 positions matching TRBD1. The CDR3, as DNA: TGTGCCAGCAGCTTCACAGGGGGCAACGAGCAGTACTTC. Translating gives CASSFTGGNEQYF.